Ten or more counts support the clone carrying this TCR beta chain. The CDR3 has 16 amino acids. Germline V gene sequence: CDR1 SGHDN, CDR2 FVKESK. Trimming removed 1 base from V and 0 bases from J, with 12 bases in between. RNA transcripts gave rise to amplified TCR beta CDR3 regions. When the TCR CDR3 underwent first-round RT-PCR, the HTBI primer set was used. MiXCR, applied by TCRdb to the multiplex PCR reads, yields one record per CDR3 protein. The sample lists 500,000 to 550,000 distinct CDR3 sequences; roughly 20% were seen once. This entry is derived from a study of T cells in Graves' hyperthyroidism and ophthalmopathy.

The chain couples TRBV14 to TRBJ1-2; D ambiguous. The TCR comes from a man aged 18 to 30 with Graves' hyperthyroidism. The sample consisted of blood. CDR3 coding DNA: TGTGCCAGCAGCCAAGTGGGAAAGGGAGCTAACTATGGCTACACCTTC. Its protein product is CASSQVGKGANYGYTF.